This entry lists 3 T cell receptor beta chains sequenced from one sample in a study of graft-versus-host responses after intestinal transplantation. These TCRs are of unknown antigen specificity. The assay was immunoSEQ multiplex PCR, and TCRdb's table has in-frame clones only and misses some. The sample holds about 88,000 clones, roughly nine tenths seen once. This material consisted of unstimulated CD4+ T cells sorted from spleen or lymph node cells, taken before intestinal transplant. All receptors come from a human donor who received an intestinal transplant.

To note about this clone: An end of the junction does not agree with germline; a read error may underlie this. This chain uses TRBV7-7 with TRBJ2-5; a weak D match, TRBD2 (5 bases). The germline gives CDR1 SSHAT, CDR2 FNYEAQ (reference sequence). This CDR3 contains 13 residues. The CDR3 spells CASSFGLAETQYF. CDR3 bases: TGTGCTAGCAGCTTTGGGTTAGCGGAGACCCAGTACTTC.

This sequence joins TRBV5-1 and TRBJ1-1, with 7 positions matching TRBD1. V lost 4 bases to trimming and J lost 1 base; unmatched junction nucleotides: 7. Germline assignment: CDR1 SGHRS and CDR2 YFSETQ. The CDR3 spans 15 residues. The CDR3 here is CASSPPGQPNTEAFF. DNA for the CDR3: TGCGCCAGCAGCCCCCCGGGACAGCCGAACACTGAAGCTTTCTTT. Filled out from reference TRBV5-1 and TRBJ1-1, the complete variable domain reads KAGVTQTPRYLIKTRGQQVTLSCSPISGHRSVSWYQQTPGQGLQFLFEYFSETQRNKGNFPGRFSGRQFSNSRSEMNVSTLELGDSALYLCASSPPGQPNTEAFFGQGTRLTVV.

The chain uses TRBV7-3 and TRBJ1-6, with 7 nucleotides matching TRBD1. Germline V CDR1 and CDR2: SGHTA, FQGTGA. The V segment lost 5 bases and the J segment 7 bases; nucleotides outside the gene matches: 5. The CDR3 totals 14 residues. The CDR3 DNA reads as TGTGCCAGCAGCCCGGGACAGAGAAATTCACCCCTCCACTTT. This sequence encodes CASSPGQRNSPLHF.